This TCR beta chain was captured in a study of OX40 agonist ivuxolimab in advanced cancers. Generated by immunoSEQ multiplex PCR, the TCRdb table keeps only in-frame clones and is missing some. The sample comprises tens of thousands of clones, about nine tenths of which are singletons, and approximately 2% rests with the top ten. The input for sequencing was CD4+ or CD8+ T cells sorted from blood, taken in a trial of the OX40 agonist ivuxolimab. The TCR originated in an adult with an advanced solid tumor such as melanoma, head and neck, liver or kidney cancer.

The CDR3 here is CASSPDSQYGYTF. The CDR3 DNA follows: TGTGCCAGCAGCCCGGACAGTCAGTATGGCTACACCTTC. The chain employs TRBV7-2 and TRBJ1-2, with D maybe TRBD1 (6 bases). V was pared by 5 bases and J by 5 bases, with 12 bases between. Germline V gene sequence: CDR1 SGHTA, CDR2 FQGNSA. This CDR3 has 13 amino acids.